This T cell receptor beta chain was retrieved from a study of T cell responses to AZD1222 COVID-19 vaccine. Notes on the study in general: Spike-specific TCR breadth and depth were elevated following two AZD1222 doses. Possibly, clonal diversity was underestimated; donors were largely white British and included more females. Reportedly, nearly half the spike-specific TCRs target unmutated variant regions.

A note on this clone: What it binds is not known.

TCRdb's copy holds only in-frame clones and misses some; the assay was immunoSEQ multiplex PCR. The table has under 130,000 clones, 90% to 95% seen once. The V gene's germline CDR1 is ENHRY and CDR2 SYGVKD. The CDR3 is made up of 11 amino acids. Trimming took off 10 bases at V and 5 bases at J, with 11 bases between the two ends. V usage is TRBV10-3 and J usage is TRBJ1-2; no definite D call. This receptor was obtained from an adult in good health. This specimen was peripheral blood, taken on day 0 of AZD1222 vaccination. DNA of the CDR3: TGTGCCACCGGCGGGCTTTATGGCTACACCTTC. Amino acid sequence: CATGGLYGYTF.